These 3 T cell receptor beta chains were sequenced from one sample in a study of identical twins. TCRdb passed the 5' RACE reads through MiXCR, listing each CDR3 protein once. The table has under 500,000 distinct CDR3 sequences, roughly an eighth seen once; the top ten hold more than 0.8%. Another study also made use of these data, one on yellow fever vaccine responses in identical twins.

Sample: CD4+ T cells sorted from blood. These TCRs come from a woman aged 18-29 years in good health.

This chain connects TRBV18 to TRBJ2-4; the D gene is possibly TRBD1 (5 bases). The CDR3 extends over 16 amino acids. The germline CDR1 and CDR2 sequences are KGHSH and LQKENI. V gave up 2 bases and J gave up 4 bases, with 15 bases separating them. Here the CDR3 DNA reads TGTGCCAGCTCACCATTAGGCAGGGAAACTAAAAACATTCAGTACTTC. Amino acids: CASSPLGRETKNIQYF.

This clonotype was seen a few times. DNA for the CDR3: TGCAGTGCTAGGGTATCGGGAGTCCTCAATCAGCCCCAGCATTTT. As protein: CSARVSGVLNQPQHF. This rearrangement joins TRBV20-1 to TRBJ1-5; D is undetermined. V lost 3 bases and J 3 bases, leaving 15 bases between the germline ends. This CDR3 spans 15 amino acids. Germline lookup yields CDR1 DFQATT and CDR2 SNEGSKA (reference sequence).

The rearrangement uses TRBV5-1 and TRBJ1-2, with 9 bases aligning to TRBD1. The CDR3 runs to 14 residues. V dropped 4 bases and J dropped 6; count of bases not matched to a gene: 7. Germline V gives CDR1 SGHRS, CDR2 YFSETQ. The CDR3 loop reads CASSVAGTGNGYTF. The DNA for the CDR3 is TGCGCCAGCAGCGTCGCCGGGACAGGGAATGGCTACACCTTC.